This TCR beta chain was identified in a study of response to subunit inactivated influenza vaccine. Whole-study results and caveats: Each seasonal influenza vaccination, the authors suggested, recruits few new T cells.

Each CDR3 protein is one row after TCRdb ran MiXCR on the RT-PCR reads. The sample contains hundreds of thousands of distinct CDR3 sequences, approximately 12% of which appear only once. The V and J ends lost 6 bases and 1 base, in that order; junction bases with no gene match: 8. The CDR3 spans 17 residues. CDR1 and CDR2 (germline): ENHRY, SYGVKD. The table lists this clonotype with many counts. Antigen unknown. The input for sequencing was PBMCs from blood, taken on the day of vaccination. The receptor's source is a man aged 45-65 years who received an inactivated influenza vaccine. The chain joins TRBV10-3 to TRBJ2-2; the match to TRBD2 covers 10 bases. The CDR3 spells CAIRRGGLAENTGELFF. DNA of the CDR3: TGTGCCATCAGGAGGGGAGGACTAGCGGAGAACACCGGGGAGCTGTTTTTT.